The clone carrying this T cell receptor beta chain was seen a single time. This entry belongs to a study of shared clonotypes between healthy human individuals. Germline values: CDR1 KGHSH, CDR2 LQKENI. The ends were cut back, 0 bases at V and 6 bases at J, with 11 bases in the middle. The CDR3 is made up of 14 amino acids. Healthy HIV-negative adults with no recent acute infections or vaccinations were recruited as donors. Sequencing used immunoSEQ multiplex PCR; TCRdb keeps in-frame clones, though not all of them. Of about 710,000 clones listed, about two thirds are singletons. The chain recombines TRBV18 with TRBJ1-2; D uncertain. The sample consisted of memory CD4+ T cells sorted from blood. The sample's subset: CD45RA-negative fraction. The receptor's source is a woman in her 30s in good health. CDR3 region: CASSPPGRLDGYTF. CDR3 coding DNA: TGTGCCAGCTCACCACCGGGCAGACTTGATGGCTACACCTTC. Using reference TRBV18 and TRBJ1-2 for the parts outside the CDR3, the full variable domain is NAGVMQNPRHLVRRRGQEARLRCSPMKGHSHVYWYRQLPEEGLKFMVYLQKENIIDESGMPKERFSAEFPKEGPSILRIQQVVRGDSAAYFCASSPPGRLDGYTFGSGTRLTVV.